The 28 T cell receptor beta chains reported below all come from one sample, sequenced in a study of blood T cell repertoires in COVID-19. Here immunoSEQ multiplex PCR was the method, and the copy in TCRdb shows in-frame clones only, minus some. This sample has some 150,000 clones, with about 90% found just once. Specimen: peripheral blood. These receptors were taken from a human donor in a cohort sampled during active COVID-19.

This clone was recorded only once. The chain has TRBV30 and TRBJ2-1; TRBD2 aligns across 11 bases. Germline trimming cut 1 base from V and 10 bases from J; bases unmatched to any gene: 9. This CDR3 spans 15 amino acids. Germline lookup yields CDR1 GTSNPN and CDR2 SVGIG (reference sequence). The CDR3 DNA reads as TGTGCCTGGAGTGAAGGGACTAGCGGAGAGGGGGAGCAGTTCTTC. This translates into CAWSEGTSGEGEQFF. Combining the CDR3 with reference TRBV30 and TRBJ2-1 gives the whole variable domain SQTIHQWPATLVQPVGSPLSLECTVEGTSNPNLYWYRQAAGRGLQLLFYSVGIGQISSEVPQNLSASRPQDRQFILSSKKLLLSDSGFYLCAWSEGTSGEGEQFFGPGTRLTVL.

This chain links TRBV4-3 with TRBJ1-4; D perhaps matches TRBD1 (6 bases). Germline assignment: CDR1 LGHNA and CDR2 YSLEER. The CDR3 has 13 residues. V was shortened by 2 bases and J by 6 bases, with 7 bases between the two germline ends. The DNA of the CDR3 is TGCGCCAGCAGCCAATACAGGGATGAAAAACTGTTTTTT. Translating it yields CASSQYRDEKLFF.

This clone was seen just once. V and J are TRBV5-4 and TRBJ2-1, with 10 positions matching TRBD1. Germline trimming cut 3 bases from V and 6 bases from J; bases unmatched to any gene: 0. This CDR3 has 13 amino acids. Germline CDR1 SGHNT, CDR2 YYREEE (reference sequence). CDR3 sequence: CASSWDRGNEQFF. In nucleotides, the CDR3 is TGTGCCAGCAGCTGGGACAGGGGCAATGAGCAGTTCTTC.

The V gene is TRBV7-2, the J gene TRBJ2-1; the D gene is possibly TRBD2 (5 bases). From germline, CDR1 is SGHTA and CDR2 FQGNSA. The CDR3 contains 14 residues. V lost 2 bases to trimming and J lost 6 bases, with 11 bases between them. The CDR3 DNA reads TGTGCCAGCAGCTTACGACAAGGGAGCAATGAGCAGTTCTTC. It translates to CASSLRQGSNEQFF.

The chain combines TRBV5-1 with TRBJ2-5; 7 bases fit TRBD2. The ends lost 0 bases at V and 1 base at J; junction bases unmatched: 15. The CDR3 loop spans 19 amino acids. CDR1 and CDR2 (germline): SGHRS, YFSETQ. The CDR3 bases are TGCGCCAGCAGCTTGGGCGGGGGATTGACAGCCTCATTCCAAGAGACCCAGTACTTC. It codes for CASSLGGGLTASFQETQYF.

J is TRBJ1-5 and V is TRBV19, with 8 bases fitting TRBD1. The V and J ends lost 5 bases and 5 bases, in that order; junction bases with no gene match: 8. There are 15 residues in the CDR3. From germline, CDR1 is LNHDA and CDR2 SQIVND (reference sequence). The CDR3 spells CASSLPGTGDQPQHF. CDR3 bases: TGTGCCAGTAGTCTCCCCGGGACAGGAGATCAGCCCCAGCATTTT.

The CDR3 here is CASSRDRGNTEAFF. The CDR3 region has the DNA TGTGCCAGCAGCAGAGACAGGGGGAACACTGAAGCTTTCTTT. This sequence joins TRBV7-8 and TRBJ1-1; 8 bases line up with TRBD1. CDR3 size: 14 residues. Germline V gene lookup returns CDR1 SGHVS and CDR2 FQNEAQ. The ends lost 5 bases at V and 1 base at J; junction bases unmatched: 3.

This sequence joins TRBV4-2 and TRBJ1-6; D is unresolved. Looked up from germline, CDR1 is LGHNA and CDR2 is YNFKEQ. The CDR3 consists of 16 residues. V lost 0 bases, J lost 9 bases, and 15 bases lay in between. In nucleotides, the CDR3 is TGTGCCAGCAGCCAAGATCTGACGGTTGCGGGTTCACCCCTCCACTTT. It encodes CASSQDLTVAGSPLHF.

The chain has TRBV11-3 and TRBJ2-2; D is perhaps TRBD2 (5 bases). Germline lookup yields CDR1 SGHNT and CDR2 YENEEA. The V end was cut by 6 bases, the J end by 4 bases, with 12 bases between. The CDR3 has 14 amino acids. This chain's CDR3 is CASSSRGATGELFF. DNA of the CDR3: TGTGCCAGCAGTTCCCGGGGTGCCACCGGGGAGCTGTTTTTT.

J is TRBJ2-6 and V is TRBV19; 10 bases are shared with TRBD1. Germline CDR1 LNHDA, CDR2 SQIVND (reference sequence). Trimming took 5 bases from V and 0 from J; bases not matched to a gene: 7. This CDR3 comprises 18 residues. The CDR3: CASSPGTGVSSGANVLTF. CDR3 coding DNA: TGTGCCAGTAGTCCCGGGACAGGGGTTTCCTCTGGGGCCAACGTCCTGACTTTC.

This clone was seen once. CDR3 DNA sequence: TGTGCCAGCAGTCCCCCGGGACAAAAAAATCAGCCCCAGCATTTT. Protein: CASSPPGQKNQPQHF. The chain recombines TRBV6-5 with TRBJ1-5, with a weak D call TRBD1 (6 bases). V was cut by 5 bases and J by 4 bases, with 15 bases left in between. CDR1 is MNHEY and CDR2 is SVGAGI in the germline V gene. CDR3 length equals 15 residues.

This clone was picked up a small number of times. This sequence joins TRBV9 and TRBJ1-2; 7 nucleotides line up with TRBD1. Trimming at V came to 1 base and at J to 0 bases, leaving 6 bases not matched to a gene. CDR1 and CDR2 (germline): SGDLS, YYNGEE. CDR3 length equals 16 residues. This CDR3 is CASSVKGDSTNYGYTF. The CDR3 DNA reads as TGTGCCAGCAGCGTAAAGGGGGACAGTACTAACTATGGCTACACCTTC.

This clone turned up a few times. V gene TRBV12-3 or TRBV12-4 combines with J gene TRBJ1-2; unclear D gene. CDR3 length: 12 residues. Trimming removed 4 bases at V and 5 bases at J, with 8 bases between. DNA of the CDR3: TGTGCCAGCAGTTCCGTCGGGTATGGCTACACCTTC. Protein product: CASSSVGYGYTF.

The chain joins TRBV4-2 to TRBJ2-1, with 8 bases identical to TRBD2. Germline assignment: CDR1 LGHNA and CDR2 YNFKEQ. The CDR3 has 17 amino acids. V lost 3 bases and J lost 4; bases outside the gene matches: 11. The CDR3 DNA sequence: TGTGCCAGCAGCCAGGGTACTAGCGGCTCACTATACAATGAGCAGTTCTTC. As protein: CASSQGTSGSLYNEQFF.

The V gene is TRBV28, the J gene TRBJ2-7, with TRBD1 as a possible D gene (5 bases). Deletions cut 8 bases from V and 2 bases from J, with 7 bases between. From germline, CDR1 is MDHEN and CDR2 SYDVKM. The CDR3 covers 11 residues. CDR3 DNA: TGTGCCAGCGGGGCCCCCTACGAGCAGTACTTC. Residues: CASGAPYEQYF.

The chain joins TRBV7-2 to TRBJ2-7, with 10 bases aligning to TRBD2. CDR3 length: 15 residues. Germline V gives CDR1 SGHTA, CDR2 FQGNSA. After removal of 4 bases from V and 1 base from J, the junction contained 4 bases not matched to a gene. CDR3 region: CASSSTLAGSYEQYF. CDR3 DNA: TGTGCCAGCAGCTCTACACTAGCGGGATCCTACGAGCAGTACTTC.

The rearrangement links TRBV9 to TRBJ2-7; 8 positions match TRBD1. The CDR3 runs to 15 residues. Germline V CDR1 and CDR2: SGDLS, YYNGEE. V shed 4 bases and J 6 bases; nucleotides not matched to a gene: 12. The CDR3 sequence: CASSSPGGAISEQYF. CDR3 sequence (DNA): TGTGCCAGCAGCTCTCCAGGGGGCGCGATATCCGAGCAGTACTTC.

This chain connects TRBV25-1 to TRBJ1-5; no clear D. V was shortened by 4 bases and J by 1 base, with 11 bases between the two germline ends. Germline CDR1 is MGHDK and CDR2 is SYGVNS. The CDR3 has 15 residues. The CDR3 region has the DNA TGTGCCAGCAGTGGCTCACTAGGGAGCAATCAGCCCCAGCATTTT. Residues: CASSGSLGSNQPQHF.

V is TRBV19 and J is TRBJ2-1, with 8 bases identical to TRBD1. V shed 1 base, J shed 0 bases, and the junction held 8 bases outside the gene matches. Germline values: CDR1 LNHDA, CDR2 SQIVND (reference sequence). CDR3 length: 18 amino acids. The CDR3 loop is CASSIGGQARGSYNEQFF. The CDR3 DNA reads TGTGCCAGTAGTATAGGGGGACAGGCGAGGGGCTCCTACAATGAGCAGTTCTTC.

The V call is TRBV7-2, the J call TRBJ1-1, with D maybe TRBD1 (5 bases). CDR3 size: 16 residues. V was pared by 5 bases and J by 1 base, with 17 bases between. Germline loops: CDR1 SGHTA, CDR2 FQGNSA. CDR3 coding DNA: TGTGCCAGCAGCGCCTCGGGTGGAAGGGGGAACACTGAAGCTTTCTTT. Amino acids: CASSASGGRGNTEAFF.

CDR3 coding DNA: TGTGCCAGTGTAACAGGGGGCGGTGAAAAACTGTTTTTT. This translates into CASVTGGGEKLFF. The gene calls are TRBV19 and TRBJ1-4, with 9 nucleotides matching TRBD1. CDR3 size: 13 residues. Germline CDR1 LNHDA, CDR2 SQIVND (reference sequence). The junction had 5 bases not matched to a gene; V was cut back by 8 bases and J by 7 bases. The variable domain in full, with the rest retrieved from reference TRBV19 and TRBJ1-4, is DGGITQSPKYLFRKEGQNVTLSCEQNLNHDAMYWYRQDPGQGLRLIYYSQIVNDFQKGDIAEGYSVSREKKESFPLTVTSAQKNPTAFYLCASVTGGGEKLFFGSGTQLSVL.

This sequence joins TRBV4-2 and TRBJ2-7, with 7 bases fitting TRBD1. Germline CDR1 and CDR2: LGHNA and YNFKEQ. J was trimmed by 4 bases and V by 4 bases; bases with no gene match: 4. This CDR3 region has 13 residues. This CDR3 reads CASSPQDRYEQYF. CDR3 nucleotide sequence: TGTGCCAGCAGCCCCCAGGACAGGTACGAGCAGTACTTC.

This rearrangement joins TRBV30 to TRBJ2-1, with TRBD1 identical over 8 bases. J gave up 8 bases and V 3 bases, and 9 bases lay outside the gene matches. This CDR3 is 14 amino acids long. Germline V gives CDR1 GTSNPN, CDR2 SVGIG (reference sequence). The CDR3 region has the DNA TGTGCCTGGAGCCAACAGGGGGGAATCGATGAGCAGTTCTTC. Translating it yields CAWSQQGGIDEQFF.

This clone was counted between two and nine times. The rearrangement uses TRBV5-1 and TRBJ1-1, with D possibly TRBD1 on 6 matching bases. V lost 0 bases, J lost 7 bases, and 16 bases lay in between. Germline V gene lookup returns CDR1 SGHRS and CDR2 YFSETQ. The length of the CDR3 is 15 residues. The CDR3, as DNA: TGCGCCAGCAGCTTGGGTAATAACAGGGTTGGTGAAGCTTTCTTT. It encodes CASSLGNNRVGEAFF.

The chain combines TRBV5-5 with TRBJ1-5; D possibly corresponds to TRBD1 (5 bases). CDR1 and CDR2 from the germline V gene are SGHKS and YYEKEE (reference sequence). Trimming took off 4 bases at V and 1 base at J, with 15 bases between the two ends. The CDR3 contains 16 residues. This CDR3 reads CASSPGMGGSNQPQHF. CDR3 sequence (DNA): TGTGCCAGCAGCCCCGGGATGGGGGGGAGCAATCAGCCCCAGCATTTT.

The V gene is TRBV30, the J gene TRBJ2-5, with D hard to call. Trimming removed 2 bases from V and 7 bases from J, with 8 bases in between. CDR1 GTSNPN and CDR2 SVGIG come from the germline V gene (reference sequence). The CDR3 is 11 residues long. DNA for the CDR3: TGTGCCTGGAGTAGTCCGGGGACCCAGTACTTC. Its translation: CAWSSPGTQYF.

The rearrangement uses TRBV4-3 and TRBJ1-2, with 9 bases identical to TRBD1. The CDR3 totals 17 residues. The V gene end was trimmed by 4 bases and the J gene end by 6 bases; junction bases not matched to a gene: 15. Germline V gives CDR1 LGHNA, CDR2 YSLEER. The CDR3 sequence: CASSPDANPDRGNGYTF. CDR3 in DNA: TGCGCCAGCAGCCCCGACGCAAACCCCGACAGGGGGAATGGCTACACCTTC.

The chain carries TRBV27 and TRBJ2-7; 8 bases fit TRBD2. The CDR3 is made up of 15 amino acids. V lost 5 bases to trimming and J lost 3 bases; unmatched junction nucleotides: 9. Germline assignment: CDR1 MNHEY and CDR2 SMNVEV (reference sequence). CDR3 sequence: CASSTGTSGLYEQYF. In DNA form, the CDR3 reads TGTGCCAGCAGTACCGGGACTAGTGGGCTCTACGAGCAGTACTTC.